This T cell receptor (beta chain) appears in the sequencing data of a study of T cell responses to AZD1222 COVID-19 vaccine (dated by TCRdb to 2020 to 2023). Describing the broader study: A total of more than 230 trial participants underwent TCR sequencing, of whom 207 received two doses of AZD1222 and some 26 received two doses of the MenACWY control vaccine. Trial participants were enrolled into age subgroups of 18-55, 56-69 and 70-plus years, which contained around 150, 28 and 57 TCR-sequenced participants, respectively.

This specimen's time point label, per the study, means: about 28 days (+/-7) after the second vaccine dose. This sample's treatment or condition label indicates: meningococcal conjugate vaccine given as trial control. Samples from vaccinated people were obtained from the UK trials COV001 and COV002, which included a single-blind randomized controlled phase 2/3 trial of AZD1222 (ChAdOx1 nCoV-19) in healthy adults. Trial participant PBMC samples were collected at day 0 and day 28 after the second dose for TCRbeta chain sequencing. In regard to this clone: This clone's antigen is unknown. The input lacks base qualities; no much larger clone sits a single base away.

The research as a whole found: Conclusions about previously exposed vaccinees were limited because only a handful of AZD1222 recipients were SARS-CoV-2 seropositive at baseline. The vaccine-associated CD4 TCRs covered the entire spike protein, and the dominant responses fell in regions 160-218 and 743-854. Epitopes outside the regions mutated in the B.1.351 and B.1.1.7 variants were reportedly recognized by nearly half of the unique spike-specific TCRs. In the small 56-69-year group, the increase in depth fell short of significance, most likely because of low power. No day 14 peak-response samples were available, so repertoires were characterized only after the peak T cell response. Participants were mostly white British and included more females than males, and it was suggested by the authors that clonal diversity may have been underestimated. Spike-specific TCR breadth and depth rose significantly after two AZD1222 doses compared with day 0 and with MenACWY recipients.

The germline V gene provides CDR1 MNHEY and CDR2 SVGEGT. V is reduced by 0 bases and J by 0 bases, leaving a spacing of 8 bases between them. The cysteine opens and the phenylalanine closes a CDR3 of 15 amino acids. CDR3 DNA only is kept here, 45 bases in frame from base 1. The CDR3 regions of human TCRbeta chains were subjected to immunosequencing. As for the authors' bioinformatics: Repertoire TCRs were matched against a reference library of SARS-CoV-2-specific TCRs generated with the MIRA antigen-specificity platform. Breadth was defined as the fraction of unique TCRs that were SARS-CoV-2-associated, and depth was defined as the fraction of total T cells that were SARS-CoV-2-associated. Using the MIRA data, each spike-specific TCR was mapped to the spike region that the TCR reacts to and placed in a CD4 or CD8 class. Log10-transformed breadth and depth values were compared by one-way ANOVA with Sidak's multiple comparisons tests. What TCRdb holds here is the immuneACCESS table cut down to in-frame rearrangements. Part of the clones is not present; checked against another copy, under half of the missing clones reflect an unresolved V gene, and the others are unexplained. Clonal size and the V and J genes are those of that table, whereas D and trimming came from the DNA. Within this sample are 130,000 to 150,000 clones, with approximately 91% of them counted one time only. The top ten hold under 5.5% of the sample.

Source: peripheral blood, taken 28 days after the second dose of the MenACWY control vaccine. This chain joins TRBV6-2 or TRBV6-3 to TRBJ1-2; the D gene is perhaps TRBD1, on 5 matching bases. This TCR was recovered from an adult who received the MenACWY meningococcal vaccine as a control. The CDR3 protein: CASSYSGRANYGYTF. Read as DNA, the sequence is TGTGCCAGCAGTTACTCCGGCAGGGCTAACTATGGCTACACCTTC.